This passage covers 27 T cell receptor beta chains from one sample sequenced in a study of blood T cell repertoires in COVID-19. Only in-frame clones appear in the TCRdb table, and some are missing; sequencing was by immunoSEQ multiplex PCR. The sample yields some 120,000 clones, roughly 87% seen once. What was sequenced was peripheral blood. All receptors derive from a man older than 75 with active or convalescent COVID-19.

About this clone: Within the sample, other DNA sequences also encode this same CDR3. CDR3 nucleotide sequence: TGTGCCAGCAGCTTGGGCACAGGAAACTATGGCTACACCTTC. This codes for CASSLGTGNYGYTF. The rearrangement links TRBV5-6 to TRBJ1-2; a weak D match, TRBD1 (5 bases). CDR3 length: 14 amino acids. The V and J ends lost 0 bases and 2 bases respectively, with 8 bases between them. CDR1 is SGHDT, CDR2 YYEEEE, per germline.

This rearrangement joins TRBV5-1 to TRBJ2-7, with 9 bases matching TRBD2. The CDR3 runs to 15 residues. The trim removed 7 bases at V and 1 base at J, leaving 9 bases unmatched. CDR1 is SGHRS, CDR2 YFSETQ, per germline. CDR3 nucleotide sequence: TGCGCCAGCGCCCGGGTAGCGGGGGTGTCCTACGAGCAGTACTTC. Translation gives CASARVAGVSYEQYF. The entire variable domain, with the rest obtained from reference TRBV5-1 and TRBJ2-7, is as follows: KAGVTQTPRYLIKTRGQQVTLSCSPISGHRSVSWYQQTPGQGLQFLFEYFSETQRNKGNFPGRFSGRQFSNSRSEMNVSTLELGDSALYLCASARVAGVSYEQYFGPGTRLTVT.

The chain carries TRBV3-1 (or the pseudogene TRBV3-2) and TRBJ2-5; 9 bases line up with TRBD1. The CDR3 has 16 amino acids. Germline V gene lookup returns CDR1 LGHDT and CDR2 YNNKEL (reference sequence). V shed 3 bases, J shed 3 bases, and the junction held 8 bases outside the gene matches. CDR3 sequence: CASSHYTGQGEETQYF. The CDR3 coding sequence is TGTGCCAGCAGCCACTACACGGGACAGGGAGAAGAGACCCAGTACTTC.

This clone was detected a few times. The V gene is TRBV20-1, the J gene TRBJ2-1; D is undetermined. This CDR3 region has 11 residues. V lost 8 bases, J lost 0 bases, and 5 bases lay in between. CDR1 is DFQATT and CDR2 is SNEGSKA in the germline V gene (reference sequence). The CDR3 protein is CSLVSYNEQFF. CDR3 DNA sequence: TGCAGTTTAGTCTCCTACAATGAGCAGTTCTTC.

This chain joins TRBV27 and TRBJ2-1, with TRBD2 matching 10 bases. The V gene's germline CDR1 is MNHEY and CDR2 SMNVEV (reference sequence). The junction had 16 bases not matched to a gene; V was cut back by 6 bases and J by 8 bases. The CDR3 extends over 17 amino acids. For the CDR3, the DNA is TGTGCCAGCAGCACCCCCCGGAGGAGCGGGAGGGCGTATGAGCAGTTCTTC. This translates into CASSTPRRSGRAYEQFF.

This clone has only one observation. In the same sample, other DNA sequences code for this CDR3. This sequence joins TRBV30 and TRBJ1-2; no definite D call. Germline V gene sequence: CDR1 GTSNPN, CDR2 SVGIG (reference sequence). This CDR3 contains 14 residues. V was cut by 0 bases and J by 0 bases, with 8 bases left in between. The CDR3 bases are TGTGCCTGGAGTGTGCACAGAGCTAACTATGGCTACACCTTC. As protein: CAWSVHRANYGYTF.

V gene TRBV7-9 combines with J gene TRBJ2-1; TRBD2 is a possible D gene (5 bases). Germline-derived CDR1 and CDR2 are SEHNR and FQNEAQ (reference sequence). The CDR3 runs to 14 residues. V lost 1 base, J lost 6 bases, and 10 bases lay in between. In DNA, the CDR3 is TGTGCCAGCAGCTTAGTACTAGAGGGCAATGAGCAGTTCTTC. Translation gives CASSLVLEGNEQFF.

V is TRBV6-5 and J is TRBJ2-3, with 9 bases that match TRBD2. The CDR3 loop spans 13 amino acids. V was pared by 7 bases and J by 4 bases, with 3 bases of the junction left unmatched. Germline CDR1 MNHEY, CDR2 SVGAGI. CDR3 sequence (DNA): TGTGCCAGCACCAAGCGGGGGGCAGATACGCAGTATTTT. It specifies CASTKRGADTQYF.

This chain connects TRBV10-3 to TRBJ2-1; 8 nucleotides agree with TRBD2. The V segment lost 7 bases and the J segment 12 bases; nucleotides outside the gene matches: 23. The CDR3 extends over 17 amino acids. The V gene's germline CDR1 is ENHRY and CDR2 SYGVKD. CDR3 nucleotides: TGTGCCATCACCCAAGCCCAGGGCAGAGGGGGACTAGGGGTGCAGTTCTTC. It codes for CAITQAQGRGGLGVQFF.

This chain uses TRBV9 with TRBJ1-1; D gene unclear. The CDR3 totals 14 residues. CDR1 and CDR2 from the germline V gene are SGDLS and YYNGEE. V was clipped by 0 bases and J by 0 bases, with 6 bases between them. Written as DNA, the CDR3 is TGTGCCAGCAGCGTAGATCAGATGAACACTGAAGCTTTCTTT. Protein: CASSVDQMNTEAFF.

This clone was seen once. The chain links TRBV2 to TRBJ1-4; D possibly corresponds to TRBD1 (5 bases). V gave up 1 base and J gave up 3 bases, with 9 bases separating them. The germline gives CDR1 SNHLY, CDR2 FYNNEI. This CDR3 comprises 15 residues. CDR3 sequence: CASSEEGKSNEKLFF. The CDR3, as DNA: TGTGCCAGCAGTGAAGAGGGGAAGTCTAATGAAAAACTGTTTTTT.

The CDR3 DNA follows: TGTGCCAGCAGCTTAGCCCGGACTAGCGGGGGGGTTGAGCAGTTCTTC. Encoded protein: CASSLARTSGGVEQFF. This sequence joins TRBV7-2 and TRBJ2-1; 15 nucleotides align to TRBD2. Per germline, CDR1 SGHTA and CDR2 FQGNSA. CDR3 length equals 16 residues. V was clipped by 0 bases and J by 9 bases; unmatched bases: 3. The full variable domain, completed using reference TRBV7-2 and TRBJ2-1, is GAGVSQSPSNKVTEKGKDVELRCDPISGHTALYWYRQSLGQGLEFLIYFQGNSAPDKSGLPSDRFSAERTGGSVSTLTIQRTQQEDSAVYLCASSLARTSGGVEQFFGPGTRLTVL.

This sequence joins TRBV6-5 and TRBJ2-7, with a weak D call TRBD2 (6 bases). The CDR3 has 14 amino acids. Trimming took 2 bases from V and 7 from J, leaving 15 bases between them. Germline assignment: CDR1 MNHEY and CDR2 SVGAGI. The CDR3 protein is CASSYGAPGGEQYF. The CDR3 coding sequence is TGTGCCAGCAGTTACGGGGCCCCCGGGGGAGAGCAGTACTTC.

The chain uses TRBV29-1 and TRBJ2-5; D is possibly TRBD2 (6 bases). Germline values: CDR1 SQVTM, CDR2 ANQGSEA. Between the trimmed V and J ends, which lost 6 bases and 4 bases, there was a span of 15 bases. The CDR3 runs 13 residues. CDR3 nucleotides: TGCAGCGTGGGGGGTCTAGCAGCAGAGACCCAGTACTTC. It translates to CSVGGLAAETQYF.

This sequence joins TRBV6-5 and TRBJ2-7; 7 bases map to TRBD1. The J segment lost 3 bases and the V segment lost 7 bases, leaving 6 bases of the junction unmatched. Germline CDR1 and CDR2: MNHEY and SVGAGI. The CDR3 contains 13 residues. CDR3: CASTRDSYYEQYF. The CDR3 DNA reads TGTGCCAGCACCCGGGACAGCTACTACGAGCAGTACTTC.

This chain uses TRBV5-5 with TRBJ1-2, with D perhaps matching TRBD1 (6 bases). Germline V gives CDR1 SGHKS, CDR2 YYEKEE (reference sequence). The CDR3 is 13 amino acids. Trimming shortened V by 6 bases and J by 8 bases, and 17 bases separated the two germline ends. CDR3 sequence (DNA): TGTGCCAGCACCATTGGGGGGGGCGAAGGCTACACCTTC. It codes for CASTIGGGEGYTF. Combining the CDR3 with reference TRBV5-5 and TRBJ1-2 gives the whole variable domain DAGVTQSPTHLIKTRGQQVTLRCSPISGHKSVSWYQQVLGQGPQFIFQYYEKEERGRGNFPDRFSARQFPNYSSELNVNALLLGDSALYLCASTIGGGEGYTFGSGTRLTVV.

CDR3 sequence reads: CASSSPRGYSSGANVLTF. The CDR3 bases are TGTGCCAGCAGCTCCCCGCGGGGCTATAGCTCTGGGGCCAACGTCCTGACTTTC. The genes are TRBV7-9 and TRBJ2-6; D is possibly TRBD2 (6 bases). From germline, CDR1 is SEHNR and CDR2 FQNEAQ (reference sequence). The CDR3 is 18 amino acids. V was cut by 4 bases and J by 0 bases, with 16 bases left in between.

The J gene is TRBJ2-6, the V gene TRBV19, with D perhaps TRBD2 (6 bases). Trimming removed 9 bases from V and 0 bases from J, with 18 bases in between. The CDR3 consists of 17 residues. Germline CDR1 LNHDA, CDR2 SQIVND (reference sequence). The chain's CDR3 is CARLLGWGDSGANVLTF. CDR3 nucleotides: TGTGCCAGACTATTGGGATGGGGGGACTCTGGGGCCAACGTCCTGACTTTC.

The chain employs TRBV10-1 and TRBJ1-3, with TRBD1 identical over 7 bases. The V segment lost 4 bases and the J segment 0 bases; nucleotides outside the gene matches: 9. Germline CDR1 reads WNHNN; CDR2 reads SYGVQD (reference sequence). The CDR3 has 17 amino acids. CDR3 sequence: CASSASDRFPSGNTIYF. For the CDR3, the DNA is TGCGCCAGCAGTGCCTCGGACAGGTTCCCCTCTGGAAACACCATATATTTT.

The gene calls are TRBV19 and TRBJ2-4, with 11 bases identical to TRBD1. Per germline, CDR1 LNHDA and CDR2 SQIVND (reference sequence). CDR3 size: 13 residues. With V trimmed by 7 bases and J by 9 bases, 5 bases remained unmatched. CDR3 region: CASKRGQGVIQYF. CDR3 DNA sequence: TGTGCCAGTAAGAGGGGACAGGGGGTCATTCAGTACTTC.

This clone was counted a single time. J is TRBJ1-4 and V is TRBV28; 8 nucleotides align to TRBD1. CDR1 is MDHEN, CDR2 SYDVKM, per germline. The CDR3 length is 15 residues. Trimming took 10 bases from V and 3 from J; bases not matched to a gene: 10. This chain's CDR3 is CATKSQGAANEKLFF. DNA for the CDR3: TGTGCCACCAAGTCCCAGGGGGCCGCTAATGAAAAACTGTTTTTT.

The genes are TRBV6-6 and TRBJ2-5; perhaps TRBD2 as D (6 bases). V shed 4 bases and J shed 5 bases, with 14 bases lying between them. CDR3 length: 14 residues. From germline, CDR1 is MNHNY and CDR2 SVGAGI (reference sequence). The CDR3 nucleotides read TGTGCCAGCAGTTCGGGGAGGCTGGAGGAGACCCAGTACTTC. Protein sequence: CASSSGRLEETQYF.

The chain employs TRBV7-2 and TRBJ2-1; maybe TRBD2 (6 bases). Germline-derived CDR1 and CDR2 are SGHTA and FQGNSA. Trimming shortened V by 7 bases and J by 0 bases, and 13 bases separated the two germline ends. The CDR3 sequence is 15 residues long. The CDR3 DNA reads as TGTGCCAGCACTACCTCCGGGGGCTCCTACAATGAGCAGTTCTTC. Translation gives CASTTSGGSYNEQFF.

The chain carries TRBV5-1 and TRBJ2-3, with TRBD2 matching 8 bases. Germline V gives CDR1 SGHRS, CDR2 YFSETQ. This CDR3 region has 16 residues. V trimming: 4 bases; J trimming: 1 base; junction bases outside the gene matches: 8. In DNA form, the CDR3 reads TGCGCCAGCAGCCCCCTTGATAGCGGGGGCACAGATACGCAGTATTTT. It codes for CASSPLDSGGTDTQYF. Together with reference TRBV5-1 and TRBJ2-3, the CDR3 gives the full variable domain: KAGVTQTPRYLIKTRGQQVTLSCSPISGHRSVSWYQQTPGQGLQFLFEYFSETQRNKGNFPGRFSGRQFSNSRSEMNVSTLELGDSALYLCASSPLDSGGTDTQYFGPGTRLTVL.

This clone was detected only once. CDR3 sequence reads: CASSLAGSGNQPQHF. CDR3 in DNA: TGTGCCAGCAGCTTAGCAGGGAGCGGCAATCAGCCCCAGCATTTT. This sequence joins TRBV7-6 and TRBJ1-5; D gene unclear. The CDR3 length is 15 residues. The V and J ends lost 0 bases and 2 bases respectively, with 8 bases between them. In germline, CDR1 is SGHVS, CDR2 FNYEAQ.

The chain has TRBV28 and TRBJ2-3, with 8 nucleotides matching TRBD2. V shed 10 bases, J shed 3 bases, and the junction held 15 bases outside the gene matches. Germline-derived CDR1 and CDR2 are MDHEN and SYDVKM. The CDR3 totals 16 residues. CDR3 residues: CATRGRGGGPTDTQYF. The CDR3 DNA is TGTGCCACCAGGGGTAGGGGCGGGGGGCCGACAGATACGCAGTATTTT.

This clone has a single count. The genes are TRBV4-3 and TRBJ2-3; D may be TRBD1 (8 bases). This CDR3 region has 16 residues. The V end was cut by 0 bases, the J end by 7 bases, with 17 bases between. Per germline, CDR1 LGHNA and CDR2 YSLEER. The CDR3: CASSQESGTGGNTQYF. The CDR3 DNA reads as TGCGCCAGCAGCCAAGAGAGCGGGACAGGCGGAAATACGCAGTATTTT.